The 15 T cell receptor beta chains given below trace back to one sample, sequenced in a study of metastatic and nonmetastatic thyroid tumors. All patients were untreated before thyroid surgery. TCRdb reprocessed the PCR reads via MiXCR. This table has under 4,500 clones, about two fifths appearing once. The specimen sequenced was tumor tissue. The receptor source for this set is a male donor with papillary thyroid cancer or a benign thyroid nodule (not recorded which). Some clones in this sample may be carry-over from other donors' samples.

The chain combines TRBV11-2 with TRBJ1-2; D not certain. The germline V gene has CDR1 SGHAT and CDR2 FQNNGV. This CDR3 is 14 amino acids long. V was shortened by 8 bases and J by 3 bases, with 16 bases between the two germline ends. CDR3 in DNA: TGTGCCAGCCGCCCCTCGGCGGATTACTATGGCTACACCTTC. Encoded protein: CASRPSADYYGYTF.

The chain combines TRBV28 with TRBJ1-1; the D is unclear. Germline CDR1 and CDR2: MDHEN and SYDVKM. The CDR3 spans 14 residues. V lost 6 bases, J lost 1 base, and 12 bases lay in between. The CDR3 DNA follows: TGTGCCAGCAGAACCGGACCGGGGAACACTGAAGCTTTCTTT. Translating gives CASRTGPGNTEAFF.

This clone is hyperexpanded (1% or more). The chain has TRBV6-5 and TRBJ2-7; D is unresolved. Germline assignment: CDR1 MNHEY and CDR2 SVGAGI. With 0 bases removed from V and 6 bases from J, the gap between germline ends came to 6 bases. The CDR3 consists of 12 residues. DNA of the CDR3: TGTGCCAGCAGTTACTCGGGAAGCGAGCAGTACTTC. It translates to CASSYSGSEQYF.

The chain joins TRBV6-1 to TRBJ2-7; D unclear. Germline-derived CDR1 and CDR2 are MNHNS and SASEGT. Trimming removed 6 bases from V and 2 bases from J, with 11 bases in between. This CDR3 is 13 amino acids long. CDR3 residues: CASRDDIAYEQYF. CDR3 DNA sequence: TGTGCCAGCAGGGATGACATAGCCTACGAGCAGTACTTC.

This CDR3 is CASSSRTGGAGGYTF. DNA for the CDR3: TGTGCCAGCAGCTCCCGAACAGGGGGCGCGGGTGGCTACACCTTC. The rearrangement links TRBV7-8 to TRBJ1-2; 9 bases match TRBD1. CDR1 is SGHVS, CDR2 FQNEAQ, per germline. The V and J ends lost 4 bases and 7 bases, in that order; junction bases with no gene match: 10. This CDR3 contains 15 residues.

This clone was seen a few times. The V call is TRBV4-1, the J call TRBJ1-5; D gene uncertain. Germline CDR1 is MGHRA and CDR2 is YSYEKL. The CDR3 is 14 residues long. Trimming took off 0 bases at V and 2 bases at J, with 5 bases between the two ends. The DNA for the CDR3 is TGCGCCAGCAGCCAAGAACAACGCAATCAGCCCCAGCATTTT. Protein product: CASSQEQRNQPQHF.

Only a few counts were recorded for this clone. The CDR3 region has the DNA TGTGCCAGCAGTGACAACTATGGCTACACCTTC. Its translation: CASSDNYGYTF. This chain joins TRBV6-1 and TRBJ1-2; D gene uncertain. Germline CDR1 reads MNHNS; CDR2 reads SASEGT. V was pared by 3 bases and J by 2 bases, with 1 base between. The CDR3 runs to 11 residues.

The gene calls are TRBV20-1 and TRBJ1-4; the D gene is possibly TRBD1 (6 bases). Germline-derived CDR1 and CDR2 are DFQATT and SNEGSKA (reference sequence). The CDR3 runs 16 residues. V shed 0 bases and J shed 3 bases, with 14 bases lying between them. The CDR3 nucleotides read TGCAGTGCTAGAGATATACAGGGCTTTGCTAATGAAAAACTGTTTTTT. This gives the protein CSARDIQGFANEKLFF.

This clone was observed a few times. The gene calls are TRBV28 and TRBJ2-7; D remains ambiguous. In germline, CDR1 is MDHEN, CDR2 SYDVKM. The CDR3 is 12 amino acids. V dropped 10 bases and J dropped 3 bases, with 13 bases sitting between them. The CDR3 reads CATFRWGYEQYF. CDR3 coding DNA: TGTGCCACGTTCCGATGGGGCTACGAGCAGTACTTC.

The V and J genes are TRBV5-1 and TRBJ2-1; weak D call: TRBD1 (6 bases). The CDR3 totals 17 residues. Deletions cut 4 bases from V and 0 bases from J, with 17 bases between. The germline CDR1 and CDR2 sequences are SGHRS and YFSETQ. The CDR3 nucleotides read TGCGCCAGCAGCACCTTCCGGGACATTAGCTCCTACAATGAGCAGTTCTTC. Translating gives CASSTFRDISSYNEQFF.

The chain uses TRBV6-6 and TRBJ2-7, with D maybe TRBD2 (6 bases). This CDR3 spans 15 amino acids. Germline V CDR1 and CDR2: MNHNY, SVGAGI (reference sequence). Trimming stripped 4 bases from V and 0 bases from J, with 13 bases between. The CDR3 is CASSSSGVFSYEQYF. The CDR3 DNA sequence: TGTGCCAGCAGTTCCTCGGGAGTCTTCTCCTACGAGCAGTACTTC.

This chain uses TRBV28 with TRBJ1-2, with 7 bases identical to TRBD1. From germline, CDR1 is MDHEN and CDR2 SYDVKM. V trimming: 2 bases; J trimming: 2 bases; junction bases outside the gene matches: 11. CDR3 length: 17 residues. The CDR3 bases are TGTGCCAGCAGTTTAGGACGGACAGGCCAGATAAACTATGGCTACACCTTC. Its protein is CASSLGRTGQINYGYTF.

This clone was seen more than once but under ten times. J is TRBJ2-7 and V is TRBV6-1; 10 bases align to TRBD2. V was pared by 7 bases and J by 4 bases, with 7 bases of the junction left unmatched. The CDR3 covers 14 residues. Germline V gives CDR1 MNHNS, CDR2 SASEGT. The CDR3 coding sequence is TGTGCCAGCACCCCAGGACTAGCGGAATACGAGCAGTACTTC. Protein sequence: CASTPGLAEYEQYF.

The J gene is TRBJ2-1, the V gene TRBV7-8; TRBD2 agrees at 11 bases. The germline V gene has CDR1 SGHVS and CDR2 FQNEAQ. V gave up 6 bases and J gave up 1 base; unmatched junction bases: 8. This CDR3 is built from 17 residues. The CDR3 DNA reads as TGTGCCAGCAGTCGTAAACTAGCGGGGGAATCCTACAATGAGCAGTTCTTC. It encodes CASSRKLAGESYNEQFF.

A few counts support this clone. The chain links TRBV2 to TRBJ2-3, with 7 positions matching TRBD1. The V gene end was trimmed by 11 bases and the J gene end by 1 base; junction bases not matched to a gene: 12. CDR3 length equals 15 residues. Germline V CDR1 and CDR2: SNHLY, FYNNEI. CDR3 sequence: CAGSLRGTGTDTQYF. As DNA, the CDR3 is TGTGCCGGCTCTCTCAGGGGGACCGGCACAGATACGCAGTATTTT.